The rows below give T cell receptor beta chains drawn from one sample of a study of CD8 T cells in ankylosing spondylitis. Using its own MiXCR run on the 5' RACE reads, TCRdb lists one record per CDR3 protein. The sample holds 350,000 to 400,000 distinct CDR3 sequences; more than 20% are singletons and the top ten take about an eighth. Sequencing was carried out using blood, either unsorted or a sorted T cell fraction (not recorded which). These TCRs come from a male donor with ankylosing spondylitis or in good health (not recorded which). CDR3s include the opening cysteine and the closing phenylalanine or tryptophan. A D gene is named only where the DNA matches it firmly. Clone size is not always given. Where it is, it says once, few, many or a class for expanded clones.

j_call,d_call,cdr3_length,clone_size,v_call,cdr3_nt,cdr3_aa
TRBJ2-5,NA,15,few,TRBV12-3/TRBV12-4,TGTGCCAGCAGTACCCTCTTAGCGTATCAAGAGACCCAGTACTTC,CASSTLLAYQETQYF
TRBJ2-1,TRBD2,13,NA,TRBV29-1,TGCAGCGTTGAATCGCTAGCGGGGGTTGAGCAGTTCTTC,CSVESLAGVEQFF
TRBJ2-1,TRBD2,16,many,TRBV2,TGTGCCAGCAGTGAAGCAGGGACTAGCGGGGAATATGAGCAGTTCTTC,CASSEAGTSGEYEQFF
TRBJ2-7,NA,15,NA,TRBV7-9,TGTGCCAGCAGACCCCAATTGGGGACAACCTACGAGCAGTACTTC,CASRPQLGTTYEQYF
TRBJ2-2,NA,13,NA,TRBV19,TGTGCCAGTAGTCACAGTGACACCGGGGAGCTGTTTTTT,CASSHSDTGELFF
TRBJ2-6,NA,14,NA,TRBV20-1,TGCAGTGCTAGAGACGGCTCTGGGGCCAACGTCCTGACTTTC,CSARDGSGANVLTF
TRBJ2-5,NA,14,few,TRBV9,TGTGCCAGCAGCGTAGAAGGGACCTTGGAGACCCAGTACTTC,CASSVEGTLETQYF
TRBJ2-1,NA,11,NA,TRBV20-1,TGCAGTGCTCCGGTCGTGGGTGAGCAGTTCTTC,CSAPVVGEQFF
TRBJ1-5,NA,17,once,TRBV7-8,TGTGCCAGCAGCTTAAGGGAAGACCTTGGGGGCAATCAGCCCCAGCATTTT,CASSLREDLGGNQPQHF
TRBJ2-5,NA,13,few,TRBV11-2,TGTGCCAGCACCATGGGGGGACTCGGGACCCAGTACTTC,CASTMGGLGTQYF
TRBJ2-5,NA,15,NA,TRBV6-5,TGTGCCAGCAGTTACCGGTGGGGCAGGGAAGAGACCCAGTACTTC,CASSYRWGREETQYF
TRBJ2-7,NA,11,few,TRBV30,TGTGCCTGGAGTACGTTATACGAGCAGTACTTC,CAWSTLYEQYF
TRBJ2-1,NA,12,few,TRBV20-1,TGCAGTGCTAAAGGACACCACAATGAGCAGTTCTTC,CSAKGHHNEQFF
TRBJ2-1,NA,16,NA,TRBV2,TGTGCCAGCAGTGAAGCGGCGGGGAAACCCTACAATGAGCAGTTCTTC,CASSEAAGKPYNEQFF
TRBJ2-1,TRBD1,15,few,TRBV6-4,TGTGCCAGCAGTGACACAGGGGATTCCTACAATGAGCAGTTCTTC,CASSDTGDSYNEQFF
TRBJ2-7,TRBD2,14,NA,TRBV11-2,TGTGCCAGCAGGGAACTGGCGGGGGGATACGAGCAGTACTTC,CASRELAGGYEQYF
TRBJ2-3,TRBD2,15,NA,TRBV10-1,TGCGCCAGCAGTGGGCAGACTAGCGGCACAGATACGCAGTATTTT,CASSGQTSGTDTQYF
TRBJ2-5,NA,11,NA,TRBV21-1,TGTGCCAGCAGCAGGAGGGAGACCCAGTACTTC,CASSRRETQYF
TRBJ2-1,NA,13,few,TRBV29-1,TGCAGCTGTCAGCGGAGGGTCCCCCCTGAGCAGTTCTTC,CSCQRRVPPEQFF
TRBJ2-1,NA,13,many,TRBV6-6,TGTGCCAGCAGTTACTCTCGGCTAAATGAGCAGTTCTTC,CASSYSRLNEQFF